The present TCR beta chain was sequenced within a study of cytomegalovirus exposure and HLA in healthy donors. Study conclusions and caveats: Solely CMV serostatus was available to characterize immune exposure.

There are 17 residues in the CDR3. V shed 1 base, J shed 3 bases, and the junction held 6 bases outside the gene matches. Germline V gene sequence: CDR1 MDHEN, CDR2 SYDVKM. Worth noting for this clone: Antigen unknown.

Participants comprised healthy donors of bone marrow. Nominal health characterized the donors when sampled, though unrecorded immune exposures were likely. Vbeta (60) and Jbeta (13) primers were used in the PCR. Clones were sequenced by immunoSEQ multiplex PCR, and TCRdb holds only the in-frame ones, with some missing. The table lists around 120,000 clones, 9% to 10% of them singletons, with less than 4% in the top ten. Sequencing used PBMCs. The chain is built from TRBV28 and TRBJ2-2, with 9 bases lining up with TRBD1. The origin of this receptor is a man aged 30-40 years in good health and CMV-seronegative. The CDR3 here is CASSLSTGGAYTGELFF. CDR3 nucleotide sequence: TGTGCCAGCAGTTTATCCACAGGGGGCGCTTACACCGGGGAGCTGTTTTTT.